What follows describes a single T cell receptor beta chain. Its antigen is unidentified. This entry is derived from a study of T cell responses to AZD1222 COVID-19 vaccine. Only in-frame clones appear in the TCRdb table, and some are missing; sequencing was by immunoSEQ multiplex PCR. The repertoire holds 68,000 or so clones, with around nine tenths as singletons. Points from the study as a whole: There were vaccine-associated CD4 TCRs across spike, dominant at 160-218 and 743-854.

Germline CDR1 is KGHSH and CDR2 is LQKENI. The CDR3 is 14 residues long. V lost 5 bases, J lost 5 bases, and 12 bases lay in between. The source was peripheral blood, collected on day 0 of AZD1222 vaccination. The sequence was obtained from an adult in good health. The chain has TRBV18 and TRBJ1-4; tentatively, D is TRBD1 (6 bases). The CDR3 sequence: CASSSGQPNEKLFF. CDR3 DNA sequence: TGTGCCAGCTCATCCGGACAGCCAAATGAAAAACTGTTTTTT.